This T cell receptor (beta chain) was sequenced in a study of cytomegalovirus exposure and HLA in healthy donors. Donors likely had unrecorded immune exposures despite being nominally healthy when sampled. The PCR contained 60 Vbeta and 13 Jbeta primers. TCRdb keeps only in-frame clones here, not all; method: immunoSEQ multiplex PCR. Of about 240,000 clones listed, about three quarters are singletons. CDR1 and CDR2 (germline): SGHRS, YFSETQ. V dropped 3 bases and J dropped 5; count of bases not matched to a gene: 3. The CDR3 totals 16 residues. This chain connects TRBV5-1 to TRBJ2-2; 14 bases align to TRBD2. The receptor was isolated from a boy younger than 18 in good health and CMV-seronegative. Source material: PBMCs. CDR3 sequence reads: CASSWGLAGETGELFF. The CDR3 DNA reads TGCGCCAGCAGCTGGGGACTAGCGGGAGAAACCGGGGAGCTGTTTTTT. Drawing the rest from reference TRBV5-1 and TRBJ2-2, the complete variable domain is KAGVTQTPRYLIKTRGQQVTLSCSPISGHRSVSWYQQTPGQGLQFLFEYFSETQRNKGNFPGRFSGRQFSNSRSEMNVSTLELGDSALYLCASSWGLAGETGELFFGEGSRLTVL.